Listed here is a single TCR beta chain. The antigen is unknown. The data belong to a study of cytomegalovirus exposure and HLA in healthy donors. Study outcomes and limitations: Among the sequence variants, a highly shared cluster was likely an artifact of sequencing.

The primer mix had 60 Vbeta and 13 Jbeta primers. Only in-frame clones appear in the TCRdb table, and some are missing; sequencing was by immunoSEQ multiplex PCR. The data show around 120,000 clones, 79% seen once. The CDR3 spans 15 residues. Unmatched junction bases numbered 3, after V lost 0 bases and J lost 3 bases. In germline, CDR1 is SGHRS, CDR2 YFSETQ. The V and J genes are TRBV5-1 and TRBJ2-1; TRBD2 matches 7 bases. The sample taken for sequencing was PBMCs. This TCR was recovered from a woman in her thirties or forties in good health and CMV-seronegative. CDR3 sequence reads: CASSLAAGVYNEQFF. CDR3 nucleotides: TGCGCCAGCAGCTTGGCCGCGGGAGTCTACAATGAGCAGTTCTTC.